A selection of T cell receptor beta chains follows, all from one sample in a study of regulatory T cells in long-lasting Graves disease. TCRdb called the multiplex PCR reads again in MiXCR, with one record for every CDR3 protein. Of about 520,000 distinct CDR3 sequences listed, approximately 12% are singletons. These same data were also listed under a study on T cells in Graves' hyperthyroidism and ophthalmopathy.

Sequencing used peripheral blood mononuclear cells (PBMCs), obtained at new diagnosis, from a patient treated with antithyroid drugs. The source of these receptors is a woman under 40 with Graves disease. Each CDR3 is given with its conserved first and last residue. D genes are given only for firm matches. Not every row has a clone size; where given, it reads once, few, many or a size class.

j_call v_call d_call clone_size cdr3_aa cdr3_nt
TRBJ2-7 TRBV3-1 TRBD2 many CASSQRLAGDEQYF TGTGCCAGCAGCCAAAGACTAGCGGGAGACGAGCAGTACTTC
TRBJ2-7 TRBV3-1 - few CASSPVISVYEQYF TGTGCCAGCAGCCCAGTGATTTCTGTCTACGAGCAGTACTTC
TRBJ1-5 TRBV19 - - CASREGVLQPQHF TGTGCCAGTAGGGAAGGGGTTCTTCAGCCCCAGCATTTT
TRBJ1-1 TRBV3-1 - many CASSQSSGVDTEAFF TGTGCCAGCAGCCAATCGTCGGGTGTCGACACTGAAGCTTTCTTT
TRBJ2-1 TRBV6-2/TRBV6-3 TRBD2 many CASSYQGGGQFF TGTGCCAGCAGCTACCAGGGCGGGGGGCAGTTCTTC
TRBJ1-5 TRBV4-1 - few CASSLQTGIGNQPQHF TGCGCCAGCAGCCTTCAGACTGGAATAGGCAATCAGCCCCAGCATTTT
TRBJ1-1 TRBV18 - many CASSPRAAKNTEAFF TGTGCCAGCTCACCAAGGGCAGCTAAGAACACTGAAGCTTTCTTT
TRBJ2-3 TRBV24-1 - many CATSDGVDTQYF TGTGCCACCAGTGATGGGGTAGATACGCAGTATTTT
TRBJ2-7 TRBV27 TRBD1 many CASADRGLDEQYF TGTGCCAGCGCCGACAGGGGGCTTGATGAGCAGTACTTC
TRBJ1-5 TRBV18 - - CASTLAKNEPQHF TGTGCCAGCACCCTCGCCAAGAACGAGCCCCAGCATTTT
TRBJ2-3 TRBV19 - many CASRTEPGSTDTQYF TGTGCCAGTCGAACCGAGCCCGGTAGCACAGATACGCAGTATTTT
TRBJ2-1 TRBV29-1 - many CSVRDLGGNEQFF TGCAGCGTTAGAGACCTCGGCGGAAATGAGCAGTTCTTC
TRBJ2-1 TRBV7-9 - few CASSPTGTSYNEQFF TGTGCCAGCAGCCCTACAGGGACGTCCTACAATGAGCAGTTCTTC
TRBJ2-1 TRBV10-3 TRBD2 many CAISEGLAGYNEQFF TGTGCCATCAGTGAGGGTCTAGCGGGTTACAATGAGCAGTTCTTC
TRBJ2-7 TRBV7-8 - many CASSLVFWEPDSYEQYF TGTGCCAGCAGCTTAGTTTTTTGGGAACCCGACTCCTACGAGCAGTACTTC
TRBJ1-2 TRBV30 TRBD1 - CAWRRQGTNYGYTF TGTGCCTGGAGAAGACAGGGGACTAACTATGGCTACACCTTC